The next 12 T cell receptor beta chains were all read from a single sample in a study of CD8 T cells in Susac syndrome. RNA totalling roughly 0.5 to 1 ug underwent reverse transcription with random hexamers. Via MiXCR, TCRdb re-called the immunoSEQ multiplex PCR reads, giving one row per CDR3 protein. The table lists approximately 190,000 distinct CDR3 sequences, roughly nine tenths of them singletons. The sequencing sample was made of CD4+ T cells from PBMCs. All receptors come from a human donor with Susac syndrome.

The chain joins TRBV25-1 to TRBJ2-5, with D tentatively TRBD1 or TRBD2 (5 bases each). Trimming pared 8 bases from V and 5 bases from J, leaving 15 bases between. There are 13 residues in the CDR3. Germline CDR1 is MGHDK and CDR2 is SYGVNS. CDR3: CASQTGGLETQYF. CDR3 DNA sequence: TGTGCCAGCCAGACTGGGGGTTTGGAGACCCAGTACTTC. Complete variable domain (other parts from reference TRBV25-1 and TRBJ2-5): EADIYQTPRYLVIGTGKKITLECSQTMGHDKMYWYQQDPGMELHLIHYSYGVNSTEKGDLSSESTVSRIRTEHFPLTLESARPSHTSQYLCASQTGGLETQYFGPGTRLLVL.

The gene calls are TRBV7-3 and TRBJ2-4; no clear D. CDR3 length equals 14 residues. V was clipped by 5 bases and J by 8 bases, with 16 bases between them. Germline values: CDR1 SGHTA, CDR2 FQGTGA. The CDR3 DNA reads TGTGCCAGCAGCCCCCGATCGGTTGATGACATTCAGTACTTC. It translates to CASSPRSVDDIQYF.

The rearrangement joins TRBV19 to TRBJ1-1; no clear D. The germline V gene has CDR1 LNHDA and CDR2 SQIVND (reference sequence). The CDR3 spans 14 residues. V dropped 9 bases and J dropped 1 base, with 15 bases sitting between them. Here the CDR3 reads CASHHQSANTEAFF. For the CDR3, the DNA is TGTGCCAGCCACCACCAGTCGGCGAACACTGAAGCTTTCTTT.

The CDR3 spells CASSRTFGNTIYF. The DNA of the CDR3 is TGTGCCAGCAGCCGTACGTTTGGAAACACCATATATTTT. The chain carries TRBV3-1 and TRBJ1-3; no firm D call. The CDR3 covers 13 residues. Trimming cost V 4 bases and J 3 bases, with 7 bases left between them. Germline CDR1 LGHDT, CDR2 YNNKEL (reference sequence).

The chain employs TRBV7-9 and TRBJ2-5, with 9 bases matching TRBD2. CDR3 length equals 15 residues. CDR1 is SEHNR, CDR2 FQNEAQ, per germline (reference sequence). V was pared by 7 bases and J by 4 bases, with 10 bases of the junction left unmatched. Here the CDR3 DNA reads TGTGCCAGCAAGATTAGCGGGGGTGGAGGAGAGACCCAGTACTTC. Translating it yields CASKISGGGGETQYF.

The chain recombines TRBV12-3 or TRBV12-4 with TRBJ2-1, with D perhaps matching TRBD1 (5 bases). Trimming took off 4 bases at V and 11 bases at J, with 15 bases between the two ends. The CDR3 is 13 residues long. DNA for the CDR3: TGTGCCAGCAGTTCAGGTAGACAGTTTCAGCAGTTCTTC. This gives the protein CASSSGRQFQQFF.

This chain uses TRBV25-1 with TRBJ1-4; 10 bases line up with TRBD1. The germline gives CDR1 MGHDK, CDR2 SYGVNS. With 8 bases clipped from V and 8 bases from J, the junction kept 8 bases outside the gene matches. CDR3 size: 14 residues. The CDR3 is CASGGGTGEEKLFF. DNA of the CDR3: TGTGCCAGCGGAGGGGGGACAGGGGAAGAAAAACTGTTTTTT.

This clonotype showed up just once. The chain combines TRBV7-9 with TRBJ1-2; possibly TRBD1 for D (5 bases). V lost 1 base, J lost 7 bases, and 16 bases lay in between. The CDR3 consists of 15 residues. CDR1 and CDR2 (germline): SEHNR, FQNEAQ (reference sequence). Here the CDR3 reads CASSLEWGSSGGYTF. The CDR3 region has the DNA TGTGCCAGCAGCTTAGAATGGGGCAGCTCGGGTGGCTACACCTTC.

The V call is TRBV15, the J call TRBJ1-3; D not certain. Trimming pared 1 base from V and 0 bases from J, leaving 10 bases between. Germline CDR1 reads LNHNV; CDR2 reads YYDKDF (reference sequence). There are 16 residues in the CDR3. The CDR3 DNA follows: TGTGCCACCAGCAGAGGTGGAACGTCCTCTGGAAACACCATATATTTT. Amino acid sequence: CATSRGGTSSGNTIYF.

The rearrangement links TRBV9 to TRBJ2-3, with D possibly TRBD2 on 7 matching bases. The CDR3 covers 21 residues. V lost 2 bases and J lost 0, with 28 bases in between. In germline, CDR1 is SGDLS, CDR2 YYNGEE. The CDR3 DNA follows: TGTGCCAGCAGCGTCGCAGGTGGGGGGGCTGGGAGGGCGACTAGCACAGATACGCAGTATTTT. It codes for CASSVAGGGAGRATSTDTQYF. Using reference TRBV9 and TRBJ2-3 for the parts outside the CDR3, the full variable domain is DSGVTQTPKHLITATGQRVTLRCSPRSGDLSVYWYQQSLDQGLQFLIQYYNGEERAKGNILERFSAQQFPDLHSELNLSSLELGDSALYFCASSVAGGGAGRATSTDTQYFGPGTRLTVL.

The count of this clonotype is one. The V call is TRBV6-5, the J call TRBJ1-3; D is unclear. Germline V gene sequence: CDR1 MNHEY, CDR2 SVGAGI. The CDR3 is 15 residues long. V was shortened by 5 bases and J by 2 bases, with 13 bases between the two germline ends. CDR3 nucleotides: TGTGCCAGCAGTCCCGGCCAGCCGGCTGGAAACACCATATATTTT. As protein: CASSPGQPAGNTIYF.

This chain connects TRBV29-1 to TRBJ2-4, with D perhaps given as TRBD1 or TRBD2 (6 bases each). From germline, CDR1 is SQVTM and CDR2 ANQGSEA. The CDR3 is made up of 13 amino acids. Trimming removed 7 bases at V and 9 bases at J, with 19 bases between. In DNA form, the CDR3 reads TGCAGCGGCGAGTCACAGGGAGGAGGCATTCAGTACTTC. Its protein is CSGESQGGGIQYF.